This T cell receptor (beta chain) was sequenced during a study of PD-1 blockade in classical Hodgkin lymphoma. About this clone itself: Antigen: not known.

Study-wide results and caveats: The authors have not defined what causes the repertoire differences, possibly disease activity or prior therapy. Relapsed/refractory patients reportedly had the lowest baseline TCR diversity, below newly diagnosed patients, who were below healthy donors.

Some clones are missing from TCRdb's copy, which holds only in-frame ones; the method was immunoSEQ multiplex PCR. The table records 100,000 to 120,000 clones, 80% to 90% of them present only once. This CDR3 comprises 14 residues. Trimming cost V 0 bases and J 10 bases, with 13 bases left between them. CDR1 and CDR2 from the germline V gene are WSHSY and SAAADI. Each patient experienced a relapse that followed autologous stem cell transplantation, and brentuximab vedotin exposure varied. Here the sequenced sample was peripheral blood mononuclear cells (PBMCs), taken before the second cycle of nivolumab. The TCR comes from a human donor with classical Hodgkin lymphoma. The chain combines TRBV10-2 with TRBJ2-1; D is ambiguous. CDR3: CASSESNSRGEQFF. The CDR3 DNA reads TGCGCCAGCAGTGAGTCGAACAGTCGCGGCGAGCAGTTCTTC.